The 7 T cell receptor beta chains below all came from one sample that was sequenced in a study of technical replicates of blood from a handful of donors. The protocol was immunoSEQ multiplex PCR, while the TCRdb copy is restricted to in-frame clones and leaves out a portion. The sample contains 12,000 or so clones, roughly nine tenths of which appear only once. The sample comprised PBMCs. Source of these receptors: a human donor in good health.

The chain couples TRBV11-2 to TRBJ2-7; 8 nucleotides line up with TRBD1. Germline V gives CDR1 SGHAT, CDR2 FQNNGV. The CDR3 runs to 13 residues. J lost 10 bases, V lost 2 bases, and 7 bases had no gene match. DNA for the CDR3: TGTGCCAGCAGCTTACAGGGGGCAATGGATCAGTACTTC. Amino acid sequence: CASSLQGAMDQYF.

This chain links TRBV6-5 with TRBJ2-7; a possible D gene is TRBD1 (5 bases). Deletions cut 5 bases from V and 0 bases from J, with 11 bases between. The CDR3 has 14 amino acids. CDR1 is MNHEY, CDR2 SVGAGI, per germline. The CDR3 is CASSGDRDSYEQYF. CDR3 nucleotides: TGTGCCAGCAGTGGTGACAGAGACTCCTACGAGCAGTACTTC.

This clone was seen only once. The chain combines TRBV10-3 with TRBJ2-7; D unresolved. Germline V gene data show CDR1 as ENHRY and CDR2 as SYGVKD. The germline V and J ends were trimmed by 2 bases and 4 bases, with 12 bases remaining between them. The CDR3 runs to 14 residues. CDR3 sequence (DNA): TGTGCCATCAGTGAGCCCCCTAAAACGTACGAGCAGTACTTC. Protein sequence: CAISEPPKTYEQYF.

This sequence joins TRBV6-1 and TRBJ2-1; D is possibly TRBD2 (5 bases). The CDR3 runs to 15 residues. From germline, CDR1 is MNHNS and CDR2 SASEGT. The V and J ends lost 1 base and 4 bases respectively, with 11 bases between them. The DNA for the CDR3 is TGTGCCAGCAGTGAAGAAGCGGAGGTTTACAATGAGCAGTTCTTC. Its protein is CASSEEAEVYNEQFF.

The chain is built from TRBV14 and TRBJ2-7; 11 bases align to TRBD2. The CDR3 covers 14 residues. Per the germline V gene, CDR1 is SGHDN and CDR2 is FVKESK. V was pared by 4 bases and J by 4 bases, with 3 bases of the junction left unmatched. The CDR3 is CASSPRTSGYEQYF. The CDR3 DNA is TGTGCCAGCAGCCCGAGGACTAGCGGGTACGAGCAGTACTTC.

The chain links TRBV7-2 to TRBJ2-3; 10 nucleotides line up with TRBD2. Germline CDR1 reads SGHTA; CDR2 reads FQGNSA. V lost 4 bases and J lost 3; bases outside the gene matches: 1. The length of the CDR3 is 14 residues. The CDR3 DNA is TGTGCCAGCAGCTGGACTAGCGGTACAGATACGCAGTATTTT. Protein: CASSWTSGTDTQYF.

In DNA, the CDR3 is TGTGCCAGCAGTGAGAACAGGGGATACACCGGGGAGCTGTTTTTT. Translated, it gives CASSENRGYTGELFF. The chain uses TRBV6-1 and TRBJ2-2; 7 nucleotides match TRBD1. The CDR3 length is 15 residues. V lost 3 bases and J lost 3; bases outside the gene matches: 4. The germline V gene has CDR1 MNHNS and CDR2 SASEGT.